The 24 T cell receptor beta chains reported below all come from one sample, sequenced in a study of tumor-infiltrating lymphocytes in localized non-small cell lung cancer. Produced via immunoSEQ multiplex PCR; TCRdb's table is partial and in-frame only. Of about 7,100 clones listed, over 65% are singletons. The sample taken for sequencing was lung tumor tissue. The receptors stem from a human donor with non-small cell lung cancer.

The chain has TRBV15 and TRBJ1-4; a weak D match, TRBD1 (5 bases). Per the germline V gene, CDR1 is LNHNV and CDR2 is YYDKDF (reference sequence). V shed 1 base and J shed 1 base, with 7 bases lying between them. The CDR3 covers 15 residues. The CDR3 region has the DNA TGTGCCACCAGCAGAGGGGACGGAACTAATGAAAAACTGTTTTTT. As protein: CATSRGDGTNEKLFF. Full variable domain (remainder filled in from reference TRBV15 and TRBJ1-4): DAMVIQNPRYQVTQFGKPVTLSCSQTLNHNVMYWYQQKSSQAPKLLFHYYDKDFNNEADTPDNFQSRRPNTSFCFLDIRSPGLGDTAMYLCATSRGDGTNEKLFFGSGTQLSVL.

V is TRBV7-9 and J is TRBJ1-1; the match to TRBD1 covers 11 bases. The V segment lost 5 bases and the J segment 8 bases; nucleotides outside the gene matches: 7. Germline V gene data show CDR1 as SEHNR and CDR2 as FQNEAQ (reference sequence). This CDR3 contains 14 residues. Written as DNA, the CDR3 is TGTGCCAGCAGCCGGGGACAGGGGGGGAAGGAAGCTTTCTTT. Amino acid sequence: CASSRGQGGKEAFF. The variable domain in full, with the rest retrieved from reference TRBV7-9 and TRBJ1-1, is DTGVSQNPRHKITKRGQNVTFRCDPISEHNRLYWYRQTLGQGPEFLTYFQNEAQLEKSRLLSDRFSAERPKGSFSTLEIQRTEQGDSAMYLCASSRGQGGKEAFFGQGTRLTVV.

The J gene is TRBJ2-5, the V gene TRBV6-1; a possible D gene is TRBD1 (5 bases). V lost 7 bases, J lost 1 base, and 10 bases lay in between. The CDR3 runs to 13 residues. Looked up from germline, CDR1 is MNHNS and CDR2 is SASEGT. This chain's CDR3 is CASTRVPQETQYF. CDR3 nucleotide sequence: TGTGCCAGCACCAGGGTTCCCCAAGAGACCCAGTACTTC.

The chain couples TRBV5-5 to TRBJ1-5; D remains ambiguous. In germline, CDR1 is SGHKS, CDR2 YYEKEE (reference sequence). The CDR3 has 13 residues. Trimming took 4 bases from V and 5 from J, leaving 10 bases between them. Here the CDR3 reads CASSLDPDQPQHF. Here the CDR3 DNA reads TGTGCCAGCAGCCTGGATCCAGATCAGCCCCAGCATTTT.

In its sample, this clone ranks as large. The chain uses TRBV2 and TRBJ2-5; tentatively, D is TRBD2 (6 bases). Germline V gives CDR1 SNHLY, CDR2 FYNNEI. This CDR3 has 15 amino acids. Trimming left V 5 bases short and J 2 bases short, with 15 bases between. The CDR3 sequence is CASSYRGGAQETQYF. The CDR3 DNA is TGTGCCAGCAGTTATCGGGGAGGAGCACAAGAGACCCAGTACTTC.

This clone has a handful of counts. The chain is built from TRBV27 and TRBJ2-1; 8 positions match TRBD2. CDR3 size: 14 residues. The V and J ends lost 3 bases and 2 bases, in that order; junction bases with no gene match: 0. Germline values: CDR1 MNHEY, CDR2 SMNVEV (reference sequence). The CDR3 region is CASSLREAYNEQFF. CDR3 DNA sequence: TGTGCCAGCAGTTTGCGGGAGGCCTACAATGAGCAGTTCTTC.

The chain is built from TRBV28 and TRBJ1-5, with D possibly TRBD1 on 6 matching bases. Trimming took off 6 bases at V and 6 bases at J, with 9 bases between the two ends. CDR1 and CDR2 (germline): MDHEN, SYDVKM. This CDR3 is built from 12 residues. CDR3 amino acids: CASRGGAQPQHF. CDR3 sequence (DNA): TGTGCCAGCAGGGGGGGGGCTCAGCCCCAGCATTTT.

The V call is TRBV30, the J call TRBJ2-1, with D uncertain. Germline-derived CDR1 and CDR2 are GTSNPN and SVGIG (reference sequence). The CDR3 is made up of 13 amino acids. Trimming left V 3 bases short and J 8 bases short, with 14 bases between. The CDR3 spells CAWRGLVVDEQFF. The DNA for the CDR3 is TGTGCCTGGAGGGGGTTGGTAGTAGATGAGCAGTTCTTC.

The rearrangement uses TRBV6-5 and TRBJ2-1, with 11 bases fitting TRBD2. Germline trimming cut 0 bases from V and 15 bases from J; bases unmatched to any gene: 7. The CDR3 loop spans 14 amino acids. Germline-derived CDR1 and CDR2 are MNHEY and SVGAGI. The CDR3 is CASSYSITSGSLFF. The CDR3 nucleotides read TGTGCCAGCAGTTACTCGATCACTAGCGGGAGTCTGTTCTTC.

The V and J genes are TRBV11-3 and TRBJ2-1, with D maybe TRBD2 (6 bases). Germline CDR1 is SGHNT and CDR2 is YENEEA. The CDR3 length is 13 residues. Trimming cost V 1 base and J 7 bases, with 8 bases left between them. The CDR3 spells CASSLALANEQFF. For the CDR3, the DNA is TGTGCCAGCAGCTTAGCCCTAGCGAATGAGCAGTTCTTC. The whole variable domain, remainder taken from reference TRBV11-3 and TRBJ2-1, is EAGVVQSPRYKIIEKKQPVAFWCNPISGHNTLYWYLQNLGQGPELLIRYENEEAVDDSQLPKDRFSAERLKGVDSTLKIQPAELGDSAVYLCASSLALANEQFFGPGTRLTVL.

The gene calls are TRBV5-6 and TRBJ2-7, with 7 bases fitting TRBD1. The CDR3 has 13 residues. Germline CDR1 SGHDT, CDR2 YYEEEE. J gave up 4 bases and V 1 base, and 2 bases lay outside the gene matches. CDR3 nucleotide sequence: TGTGCCAGCAGCTTGTGGACAGGATACGAGCAGTACTTC. Amino acid sequence: CASSLWTGYEQYF.

The rearrangement uses TRBV5-1 and TRBJ1-1, with a tentative D call TRBD1 (5 bases). The CDR3 totals 13 residues. Germline CDR1 reads SGHRS; CDR2 reads YFSETQ. Trimming removed 5 bases at V and 0 bases at J, with 8 bases between. DNA for the CDR3: TGCGCCAGCAGTGGGGCTATGAACACTGAAGCTTTCTTT. Translated, it gives CASSGAMNTEAFF.

The chain joins TRBV5-1 to TRBJ2-5; unclear D gene. CDR1 SGHRS and CDR2 YFSETQ come from the germline V gene. Trimming stripped 0 bases from V and 4 bases from J, with 10 bases between. CDR3 length: 14 residues. DNA of the CDR3: TGCGCCAGCAGCTTGGAAAACTACGTAGAGACCCAGTACTTC. Encoded protein: CASSLENYVETQYF.

V and J are TRBV2 and TRBJ1-1, with D maybe TRBD1 (6 bases). This CDR3 contains 21 residues. The germline V and J ends were trimmed by 3 bases and 0 bases, with 29 bases remaining between them. Germline V CDR1 and CDR2: SNHLY, FYNNEI. The CDR3 DNA reads TGTGCCAGCAGTGACCCGTATCTCCGGGACACCATACTGGGGATGAACACTGAAGCTTTCTTT. The encoded protein is CASSDPYLRDTILGMNTEAFF.

The V call is TRBV30, the J call TRBJ1-1; TRBD1 is a possible D gene (6 bases). V lost 8 bases, J lost 2 bases, and 18 bases lay in between. Germline CDR1 is GTSNPN and CDR2 is SVGIG (reference sequence). The CDR3 spans 14 residues. CDR3 loop: CAGTGTSFNTEAFF. The CDR3 nucleotides are TGTGCCGGAACAGGGACATCCTTTAACACTGAAGCTTTCTTT.

The chain is built from TRBV27 and TRBJ1-1; TRBD1 matches at 8 bases. The germline gives CDR1 MNHEY, CDR2 SMNVEV (reference sequence). CDR3 length: 17 residues. The junction had 11 bases not matched to a gene; V was cut back by 1 base and J by 4 bases. The CDR3 DNA is TGTGCCAGCAGTTTATATGGTGACAGGGGACGGGGCACTGAAGCTTTCTTT. Translating gives CASSLYGDRGRGTEAFF.

This chain links TRBV5-1 with TRBJ1-1; D gene uncertain. V dropped 1 base and J dropped 0 bases, with 10 bases sitting between them. Germline-derived CDR1 and CDR2 are SGHRS and YFSETQ. CDR3 length: 15 residues. The CDR3 protein is CASSLLHPVNTEAFF. The CDR3 bases are TGCGCCAGCAGCTTGCTCCACCCGGTGAACACTGAAGCTTTCTTT.

The gene calls are TRBV6-5 and TRBJ1-5; possible D gene TRBD1, 5 bases. CDR1 is MNHEY and CDR2 is SVGAGI in the germline V gene. With 6 bases removed from V and 2 bases from J, the gap between germline ends came to 14 bases. This CDR3 has 15 residues. The CDR3 nucleotides are TGTGCCAGCAGCCCCTTGAAGGGGCGCAATCAGCCCCAGCATTTT. Its translation: CASSPLKGRNQPQHF.

This rearrangement joins TRBV11-2 to TRBJ1-2; D is ambiguous. V was pared by 2 bases and J by 3 bases, with 10 bases between. The CDR3 is 14 amino acids. CDR1 SGHAT and CDR2 FQNNGV come from the germline V gene. The CDR3 bases are TGTGCCAGCAGCTTAACCCCGGATGACTATGGCTACACCTTC. Translated: CASSLTPDDYGYTF. Full variable domain (outside the CDR3, taken from reference TRBV11-2 and TRBJ1-2): EAGVAQSPRYKIIEKRQSVAFWCNPISGHATLYWYQQILGQGPKLLIQFQNNGVVDDSQLPKDRFSAERLKGVDSTLKIQPAKLEDSAVYLCASSLTPDDYGYTFGSGTRLTVV.

The chain links TRBV10-3 to TRBJ2-1, with D maybe TRBD1 (5 bases). V was cut by 8 bases and J by 1 base, with 9 bases left in between. Per the germline V gene, CDR1 is ENHRY and CDR2 is SYGVKD. This CDR3 region has 13 residues. The CDR3 loop is CAIGQGSYNEQFF. CDR3 nucleotide sequence: TGTGCCATCGGGCAGGGTTCCTACAATGAGCAGTTCTTC.

The chain uses TRBV4-1 and TRBJ1-4; TRBD1 matches 8 bases. V gave up 1 base and J gave up 5 bases; unmatched junction bases: 0. The CDR3 covers 14 residues. The germline CDR1 and CDR2 sequences are MGHRA and YSYEKL. CDR3: CASSQGTGNEKLFF. Here the CDR3 DNA reads TGCGCCAGCAGCCAAGGGACAGGGAATGAAAAACTGTTTTTT.

The chain uses TRBV25-1 and TRBJ1-2, with D maybe TRBD1 (5 bases). In germline, CDR1 is MGHDK, CDR2 SYGVNS. This CDR3 comprises 12 residues. V lost 3 bases and J lost 6, with 8 bases in between. CDR3 bases: TGTGCCAGCAGTGAGTCGACAGATGGCTACACCTTC. It translates to CASSESTDGYTF.

This chain connects TRBV7-9 to TRBJ1-1; TRBD1 aligns across 9 bases. The CDR3 runs to 14 residues. Germline trimming cut 5 bases from V and 4 bases from J; bases unmatched to any gene: 5. Germline V gene sequence: CDR1 SEHNR, CDR2 FQNEAQ (reference sequence). CDR3 in amino acids: CASSRGQGGTEAFF. The CDR3 DNA sequence: TGTGCCAGCAGCCGGGGACAGGGCGGCACTGAAGCTTTCTTT.

The sample holds one count of this clone. This chain joins TRBV19 and TRBJ2-5; D call uncertain. CDR1 is LNHDA and CDR2 is SQIVND in the germline V gene (reference sequence). V dropped 5 bases and J dropped 0 bases, with 10 bases sitting between them. The CDR3 sequence is 14 residues long. The CDR3 sequence: CASSRFSHQETQYF. The CDR3 nucleotides are TGTGCCAGTAGTCGGTTCAGCCACCAAGAGACCCAGTACTTC.